These 5 T cell receptor beta chains were sequenced from one sample in a study of tumor-infiltrating lymphocytes in primary liver carcinoma (dated by TCRdb to about 2017). Total RNA and DNA were co-extracted from roughly 18-30 mg of bulk tissue with the AllPrep DNA/RNA mini kit, without cell sorting. Sequencing relied on an Illumina HiSeq 2500. Starting from 450 to 500 ng total RNA, TCRbeta-specific cDNA was produced by reverse transcription with a constant-region primer and ProtoScript II reverse transcriptase. Construction of the TCRbeta libraries relied on three nested rounds of multiplex PCR, following a slightly modified ARM-PCR procedure. Each of the first two PCR rounds ran for about 10 cycles and used multiplex TRBV1-TRBV30 forward primers together with a Cbeta reverse primer. The raw public reads went through TCRdb reprocessing: fastp at Q25, MiXCR clone calling, in-frame beta chains kept. A single entry per CDR3 protein holds the most common genes and DNA from its merged rows. A total of 99,000 or so distinct CDR3 sequences appear in this sample, roughly 80% of them only once. Clones ranked in the top ten supply under 25% of the sample.

The sample taken for sequencing was liver tumor tissue from sampling region 3. The meaning of the sample's cell subset or site label: tumor region T3, left-lateral pole. The receptors were sampled from a man aged 40-50 years with primary liver carcinoma and hepatitis B virus infection.

Points on this clonotype: The junction and the germline gene differ at one end; a read error may be behind it. The chain links TRBV5-4 to TRBJ2-3, with 8 bases fitting TRBD2. CDR3 length: 16 residues. The germline V gene encodes CDR1 SGHNT and CDR2 YYREEE (reference sequence). The DNA for the CDR3 is TGTGCCAGCTGCTCGGAAGGTAGCGGGGTCACAGATACGCAATATTTT. The encoded protein is CASCSEGSGVTDTQYF.

This clonotype was seen a single time. This chain uses TRBV7-3 with TRBJ2-3; 7 bases map to TRBD2. CDR1 is SGHTA and CDR2 is FQGTGA in the germline V gene. With V trimmed by 0 bases and J by 15 bases, 12 bases remained unmatched. This CDR3 has 14 amino acids. CDR3 residues: CASSLTGGPDTYYF. The CDR3 DNA reads TGTGCCAGCAGCTTAACGGGAGGGCCAGATACGTACTATTTT.

For this clonotype: One junction end disagrees with the germline gene, perhaps due to a read error. The V gene is TRBV4-2, the J gene TRBJ2-1, with 10 bases matching TRBD1. Germline V gene sequence: CDR1 LGHNA, CDR2 YNFKEQ. The CDR3 is made up of 16 amino acids. The CDR3 nucleotides read TGTGCCAGGAGCCACGCCAGGGGACAGGGGAACAATGAGCAGATCTTC. Translating it yields CARSHARGQGNNEQIF.

Only one count was recorded for this clonotype. Germline is not matched at one junction end, which may reflect a read error. The chain's CDR3 is CVSSTGPMNYGYTF. The CDR3 DNA reads as TGTGTCAGCAGTACCGGACCAATGAACTATGGCTACACCTTC. The V gene is TRBV6-2 or TRBV6-3, the J gene TRBJ1-2; D ambiguous. Looked up from germline, CDR1 is MNHEY and CDR2 is SVGEGT. The CDR3 length is 14 residues.

With regard to this clonotype: Relative to the germline gene, one junction end is altered; a read error may explain this. The chain employs TRBV12-3 or TRBV12-4 and TRBJ1-2; 9 nucleotides match TRBD1. The CDR3 runs to 15 residues. The CDR3 nucleotides read TGTGCCGGCAGATCCGGACAGGGGATTGGCTATAGCTACATCTTC. It specifies CAGRSGQGIGYSYIF.